A selection of T cell receptor beta chains follows, all from one sample in a study of response to subunit inactivated influenza vaccine. One entry per CDR3 protein results from TCRdb running MiXCR on the RT-PCR reads. The sample contains about 780,000 distinct CDR3 sequences, around 20% of which appear only once. The source was PBMCs from blood, collected about 5 days after vaccination. These receptors originate from a man aged 45-65 years who received an inactivated influenza vaccine. CDR3s include the opening cysteine and the closing phenylalanine or tryptophan. D genes are given only for firm matches. Clone sizes are given selectively: once, few, many, or a class where the clone is expanded.

j_call | v_call | d_call | clone_size | cdr3_nt | cdr3_aa
TRBJ2-1 | TRBV29-1 | TRBD1 | many | TGCAGCGGCGGGACAGGGGCGAATGAGCAGTTCTTC | CSGGTGANEQFF
TRBJ2-2 | TRBV6-5 | - | - | TGTGCCAGCAGTTACTCGACCTACAGGGTGACCGGGGAGCTGTTTTTT | CASSYSTYRVTGELFF
TRBJ1-5 | TRBV2 | - | - | TGTGCCAGCAGCCAGGGAGCGCGCCAGCCCCAGCATTTT | CASSQGARQPQHF
TRBJ2-2 | TRBV29-1 | TRBD2 | many | TGCAGCGTTGAAGGGGCTAGCGGGGTCTCCGGGGAGCTGTTTTTT | CSVEGASGVSGELFF
TRBJ2-7 | TRBV29-1 | TRBD2 | many | TGCAGCGTTGACTCAGATACCGGGACTACCTACGAGCAGTACTTC | CSVDSDTGTTYEQYF
TRBJ2-5 | TRBV11-2 | TRBD2 | few | TGTGCCAGCAGCGCTGGGGGACTAGCGGGGGGGATCCAAGAGACCCAGTACTTC | CASSAGGLAGGIQETQYF
TRBJ1-2 | TRBV4-1 | TRBD1 | - | TGCGCCAGCAGCCAAGGACGGAGAGACAGGGTCTATGGCTACACCTTC | CASSQGRRDRVYGYTF
TRBJ2-7 | TRBV7-9 | - | - | TGTGCCAGCAGCCCGGGCAGCGGAGTTACCTACGAGCAGTACTTC | CASSPGSGVTYEQYF
TRBJ2-1 | TRBV10-3 | - | - | TGTGCCATCAGTGAGTCCAAGCGTACGAGCCATGAGCAGTTCTTC | CAISESKRTSHEQFF
TRBJ2-3 | TRBV10-1 | - | - | TGCGCCAGCAGTGAGTCGAAGGGCCGCACAGATACGCAGTATTTT | CASSESKGRTDTQYF
TRBJ2-2 | TRBV2 | TRBD2 | - | TGTGCCAGCAGTGGACTAGCGGGAGTCTCCGGGGAGCTGTTTTTT | CASSGLAGVSGELFF
TRBJ2-3 | TRBV12-3/TRBV12-4 | TRBD2 | - | TGTGCCAGCAGTTTGAGGGCGGGAGTGGGGTATTTT | CASSLRAGVGYF
TRBJ1-5 | TRBV30 | - | - | TGTGCCTGGAGTTTACCGGTGGGCAATCAGCCCCAGCATTTT | CAWSLPVGNQPQHF
TRBJ2-7 | TRBV7-2 | TRBD1 | few | TGTGCCAGCAGCTTCAGCAGGGGGCTCTCCTACGAGCAGTACTTC | CASSFSRGLSYEQYF
TRBJ2-4 | TRBV2 | - | - | TGTGCCAGCAAGCAGGAGGAAAACATTCAGTACTTC | CASKQEENIQYF
TRBJ2-5 | TRBV3-1 | TRBD1 | - | TGTGCCAGCAGCCTTCACCATGGGACAGATCAAGAGACCCAGTACTTC | CASSLHHGTDQETQYF
TRBJ2-5 | TRBV5-1 | TRBD1 | many | TGTGCTAGCAGCCCCGGGACAGGTCAAGAGACCCAGTACTTC | CASSPGTGQETQYF
TRBJ2-7 | TRBV6-1 | - | - | TGTGCCAGCAGATCCCGGGACACTTCCTACGAGCAGTACTTC | CASRSRDTSYEQYF
TRBJ2-1 | TRBV11-2 | TRBD2 | - | TGTGCCAGCAGTTATCAGGCGGGGGTGGAGCAGTTCTTC | CASSYQAGVEQFF
TRBJ1-2 | TRBV4-3 | - | - | TGCGCCAGCAGCCAAGAACTCGCAGCCGACTATGGCTACACCTTC | CASSQELAADYGYTF